This T cell receptor beta chain was profiled in a study of blood T cell repertoires in COVID-19. About the research overall: There were acute and convalescent COVID-19 samples, and they came from the United States, Italy and Spain. Sources were T cells, B-cell-depleted T cells, or PBMCs; the material itself was cDNA or gDNA.

V lost 6 bases and J lost 0; bases outside the gene matches: 4. CDR3 length equals 14 residues. The germline gives CDR1 MNHEY, CDR2 SVGAGI. Authors' methods: Reference gene primer amplification yielded estimated nucleated cell counts. Some clones are missing from TCRdb's copy, which holds only in-frame ones; the method was immunoSEQ multiplex PCR. V and J calls plus clone size are reproduced from that table; the DNA served to infer D and trimming. The repertoire consists of under 300,000 clones, with 60% to 75% occurring once and the leading ten covering 2.5% to 4%. Sequenced sample: peripheral blood. The chain combines TRBV6-5 with TRBJ1-1; 7 positions agree with TRBD1. The clonotype comes from a woman of 80 years or more with acute or convalescent COVID-19. The CDR3 spells CASRVGQLNTEAFF. The CDR3 DNA reads TGTGCCAGCAGGGTGGGACAGCTGAACACTGAAGCTTTCTTT.